The source of this TCR beta chain is a study of T cell therapy after organ transplantation (dated by TCRdb to the late 2010s). Study-wide context: Autologous CMV-specific T cells, expanded in vitro for roughly 13 days with a peptide pool of 30 HLA class I and II CMV epitopes, were used as therapy products. Patients were given up to 6 doses of T cells at 2-week intervals and were followed for 29 weeks after finishing therapy. Among the ten or so patients, eight were classed as clinical responders, while two were classed as nonresponders. Patients received a median of 1.92 x 10^8 CMV-specific T cells across 2 to 6 intravenous infusions. Blood samples for the short-term post-therapy time point were taken 4 to 8 weeks after therapy ended. This study was a follow-up analysis of the TRBV repertoire from an open-label phase I trial that tested autologous CMV-specific adoptive T cell therapy in people who had received solid-organ transplants. Of the ten or so patients, only 7 or 8 had long-term post-therapy samples available. Results and caveats for the whole study, not just this receptor: Fold change in CD8 clonality after therapy was inversely correlated with pretherapy clonality, suggesting that less biased repertoires were more receptive to remodeling. Reconstitution after therapy appeared to include not only transferred clonotypes but also endogenous clonotypes that had not been detected in the therapy products. Marked pretherapy clonal expansions with minimal repertoire change after therapy were observed in nonresponders. Assessment of confounders such as concurrent antirejection and antiviral medications was prevented by the small cohort. The small number of expansions detected in nonresponders may be due to reduced sample coverage caused by poor CD8+ T cell yield.

The sample's time point, from its label and the paper: 4-8 weeks after completion of therapy. Solid-organ transplant recipients with drug-resistant/recurrent cytomegalovirus were included as patients. Fewer than 13 trial participants were chosen for repertoire analysis on the basis of the availability of post-therapy peripheral blood mononuclear cells. A BD FACSAria III was used to sort viable CD3+CD8+CD4- lymphocytes from PBMCs. The Qiagen DNeasy Kit was used to extract genomic DNA from the sorted cells. V lost 4 bases and J lost 8 bases; the stretch between them is 5 bases long. Looking up the germline V gene yields CDR1 MDHEN and CDR2 SYDVKM. The CDR3, from cysteine to phenylalanine, totals 11 residues. Only the CDR3 part of the read is kept: 33 bases, read in frame from the first base. The immunoSEQ two-step, bias-controlled multiplex PCR assay was used to amplify TRB CDR3 regions from genomic DNA. An Illumina NextSeq 500 was used to sequence the CDR3 libraries. Under the source paper's analysis protocol: The immunoSEQ Analyzer platform handled the initial alignment and bioinformatics, which included bias normalization against synthetic CDR3 analogs. Annotation of V, D and J genes was based on the definitions in the IMGT database. Further TRBV analyses used VDJtools version 1.1.10 and the R package tcR version 2.2.1.11 with default settings. GLIPH analysis was done using default settings in version 1.0. In CDR3 sequences with at least 5 reads, significant changes in clonotype frequency were tested by a 2-sided binomial test with Benjamini-Hochberg correction (alpha = 0.01). This immuneACCESS table, as held by TCRdb, lists in-frame sequences with V and J called but not all clones. Of the missing ones, under half trace to an unresolved V gene in checked studies; the others have no known cause. From that table come the V and J calls and clone size; the DNA was used to work out D and trimming. For this sample there are about 3,400 clones; roughly two thirds appear just once. In total, the top ten clones hold about 38% of the sample.

Concerning this clone: Its recognized antigen is unknown. No base quality values were provided; no much bigger clone lies one nucleotide off.

The sample consisted of CD8+ T cells from blood, taken after autologous CMV-specific T cell therapy. This chain joins TRBV28 to TRBJ1-4, with the D segment identity uncertain. The TCR sequence derives from a human patient who had received a solid organ transplant and had CMV disease. Some T cells may have been brought in with the graft after a transplant. CDR3 region: CASSSREKLFF. Read as DNA, the sequence is TGTGCCAGCAGTTCGAGGGAAAAACTGTTTTTT. The CDR3, completed at both ends by the reference TRBV28 and TRBJ1-4 genes, gives the full variable domain DVKVTQSSRYLVKRTGEKVFLECVQDMDHENMFWYRQDPGLGLRLIYFSYDVKMKEKGDIPEGYSVSREKKERFSLILESASTNQTSMYLCASSSREKLFFGSGTQLSVL.